The 14 T cell receptor beta chains listed next were all sequenced from one sample in a study of T cell repertoires in cytomegalovirus infection. A single record per CDR3 protein comes from TCRdb applying MiXCR to the reads. The sample holds some 68,000 distinct CDR3 sequences, 22% seen once. These TCRs' antigens remain unknown. Specimen: PBMCs, sequenced either directly or after in vitro stimulation (not recorded which). The receptors originated from a human donor in good health (CMV status not recorded). Some clones in this sample may be carry-over from other donors' samples.

The CDR3 bases are TGCGCTAGTGTAGGAGACTCTAGCGAGCAGTACGTC. Amino acids: CASVGDSSEQYV. This rearrangement joins TRBV27 to TRBJ2-7; the D is unclear. CDR1 MNHEY and CDR2 SMNVEV come from the germline V gene (reference sequence). The CDR3 consists of 12 residues.

This clonotype was counted only a few times. The CDR3 nucleotides are TGCGCCAGCAGCCAAGGACAGGGGACCCAAGAGACCCAGTACTTC. This gives the protein CASSQGQGTQETQYF. The chain combines TRBV4-1 with TRBJ2-5; 8 bases line up with TRBD1. Germline V CDR1 and CDR2: MGHRA, YSYEKL. V lost 1 base and J lost 1; bases outside the gene matches: 2. The CDR3 consists of 15 residues.

This clonotype was observed a handful of times. This rearrangement joins TRBV12-3 or TRBV12-4 to TRBJ1-5, with 9 bases matching TRBD1. This CDR3 has 16 residues. With 3 bases clipped from V and 4 bases from J, the junction kept 7 bases outside the gene matches. This CDR3 reads CASSFGQGRGNQPQHF. The CDR3, as DNA: TGTGCCAGCAGTTTCGGACAGGGGAGGGGGAATCAGCCCCAGCATTTT.

The count of this clonotype is one. The chain carries TRBV11-2 and TRBJ1-5, with D maybe TRBD1 (6 bases). Germline V gene sequence: CDR1 SGHAT, CDR2 FQNNGV. The CDR3 is 15 residues long. Trimming left V 2 bases short and J 4 bases short, with 12 bases between. CDR3 sequence (DNA): TGTGCCAGCAGCTTACAGGGGAGTGGGAATCAGCCCCAGCATTTT. This codes for CASSLQGSGNQPQHF.

The V call is TRBV7-9, the J call TRBJ2-3, with D hard to call. Deletions cut 3 bases from V and 4 bases from J, with 5 bases between. There are 12 residues in the CDR3. Germline V gene data show CDR1 as SEHNR and CDR2 as FQNEAQ (reference sequence). This CDR3 is CASSFRSDTQYF. Here the CDR3 DNA reads TGTGCCAGCAGCTTCAGATCAGATACGCAGTATTTT.

This clonotype was found a few times. The chain carries TRBV5-4 and TRBJ2-1; 10 nucleotides align to TRBD2. The germline CDR1 and CDR2 sequences are SGHNT and YYREEE (reference sequence). The junction had 8 bases not matched to a gene; V was cut back by 4 bases and J by 1 base. This CDR3 contains 17 residues. The CDR3 nucleotides are TGTGCCAGCAGCCCTGGACTAGCGGCAGTATCCTACAATGAGCAGTTCTTC. Protein: CASSPGLAAVSYNEQFF.

V is TRBV6-2 or TRBV6-3 and J is TRBJ2-1; D unresolved. Germline CDR1 is MNHEY and CDR2 is SVGEGT. With 4 bases removed from V and 10 bases from J, the gap between germline ends came to 8 bases. The CDR3 runs 11 residues. The CDR3 sequence: CASSWIGEQFF. CDR3 bases: TGTGCCAGCAGTTGGATAGGGGAGCAGTTCTTC.

Here the CDR3 reads CASSYQGREAFF. CDR3 nucleotide sequence: TGTGCCAGCAGTTATCAGGGGCGCGAAGCTTTCTTT. The chain couples TRBV6-2 or TRBV6-3 to TRBJ1-1; maybe TRBD1 (6 bases). V was trimmed by 3 bases and J by 8 bases, leaving 10 bases between them. The CDR3 spans 12 residues. The germline gives CDR1 MNHEY, CDR2 SVGEGT.

This clonotype was seen just once. The chain employs TRBV20-1 and TRBJ1-1; 10 bases line up with TRBD1. The V segment lost 3 bases and the J segment 0 bases; nucleotides outside the gene matches: 4. CDR3 length: 15 residues. CDR1 is DFQATT, CDR2 SNEGSKA, per germline (reference sequence). The DNA for the CDR3 is TGCAGTGCTAGGAAGACAGGGGGCCTGAACACTGAAGCTTTCTTT. Its protein product is CSARKTGGLNTEAFF.

In its sample, this clonotype was seen a few times. The chain joins TRBV12-5 to TRBJ2-2; D gene uncertain. CDR1 is LGHNT, CDR2 FRNRAP, per germline. The CDR3 covers 14 residues. The germline V and J ends were trimmed by 0 bases and 7 bases, with 9 bases remaining between them. The CDR3 DNA reads as TGTGCTAGTGGTTTGGTACCGTGGATCGGGGAGCTGTTTTTT. This sequence encodes CASGLVPWIGELFF. The whole variable domain, remainder taken from reference TRBV12-5 and TRBJ2-2, is DARVTQTPRHKVTEMGQEVTMRCQPILGHNTVFWYRQTMMQGLELLAYFRNRAPLDDSGMPKDRFSAEMPDATLATLKIQPSEPRDSAVYFCASGLVPWIGELFFGEGSRLTVL.

This clonotype was detected many times. The rearrangement uses TRBV6-5 and TRBJ1-1; D unclear. The CDR3 has 15 residues. V was clipped by 7 bases and J by 1 base, with 16 bases between them. From germline, CDR1 is MNHEY and CDR2 SVGAGI. The CDR3 nucleotides are TGTGCCAGCACCCGTCGACCGGGATCGAACACTGAAGCTTTCTTT. Its translation: CASTRRPGSNTEAFF.

The J gene is TRBJ1-3, the V gene TRBV29-1, with 9 bases lining up with TRBD1. The J segment lost 1 base and the V segment lost 6 bases, leaving 7 bases of the junction unmatched. The germline V gene encodes CDR1 SQVTM and CDR2 ANQGSEA. This CDR3 region has 15 residues. For the CDR3, the DNA is TGCAGCGTCCCCGGACAGGGGTCTTCTGGAAACACCATATATTTT. Residues: CSVPGQGSSGNTIYF.

The gene calls are TRBV6-5 and TRBJ1-6, with 7 bases identical to TRBD1. This CDR3 has 13 amino acids. Germline V gene data show CDR1 as MNHEY and CDR2 as SVGAGI. V shed 7 bases and J 7 bases; nucleotides not matched to a gene: 4. The CDR3 DNA is TGTGCCAGCAACAGGGGAAGGAATTCACCCCTCCACTTT. It codes for CASNRGRNSPLHF.

This clonotype has more than one count but fewer than ten. The chain has TRBV11-2 and TRBJ2-1; 10 nucleotides line up with TRBD2. Trimming removed 4 bases from V and 4 bases from J; junction bases left unmatched: 7. The CDR3 extends over 16 amino acids. The germline CDR1 and CDR2 sequences are SGHAT and FQNNGV. CDR3 DNA sequence: TGTGCCAGCAGCTCACTAGCGGGAATTACGTACAATGAGCAGTTCTTC. Protein: CASSSLAGITYNEQFF.